This T cell receptor beta chain is drawn from a study of CXCR3-negative and CXCR3-positive naive CD8 T cells. Preparation of TRB cDNA libraries relied on 5' RACE carrying UMI labels. TCRdb re-called the 5' RACE reads and catalogs CDR3 proteins one per entry, DNA excluded. Across tens of thousands of distinct CDR3 sequences, the top ten clones capture around 18% of the sample. This CDR3 spans 15 amino acids. The study sorted every CD8+ T cell subset in triplicate at under 350,000 cells each. The material sequenced was memory CD8+ T cells from blood. The TCR comes from a human donor in good health. Some clones in this sample may be carry-over from other donors' samples. The chain uses TRBV12-3 or TRBV12-4 and TRBJ2-1; TCRdb designates TRBD1, a call that cannot be tested without DNA. CDR3 in amino acids: CASSSRDRGRNGQFF.